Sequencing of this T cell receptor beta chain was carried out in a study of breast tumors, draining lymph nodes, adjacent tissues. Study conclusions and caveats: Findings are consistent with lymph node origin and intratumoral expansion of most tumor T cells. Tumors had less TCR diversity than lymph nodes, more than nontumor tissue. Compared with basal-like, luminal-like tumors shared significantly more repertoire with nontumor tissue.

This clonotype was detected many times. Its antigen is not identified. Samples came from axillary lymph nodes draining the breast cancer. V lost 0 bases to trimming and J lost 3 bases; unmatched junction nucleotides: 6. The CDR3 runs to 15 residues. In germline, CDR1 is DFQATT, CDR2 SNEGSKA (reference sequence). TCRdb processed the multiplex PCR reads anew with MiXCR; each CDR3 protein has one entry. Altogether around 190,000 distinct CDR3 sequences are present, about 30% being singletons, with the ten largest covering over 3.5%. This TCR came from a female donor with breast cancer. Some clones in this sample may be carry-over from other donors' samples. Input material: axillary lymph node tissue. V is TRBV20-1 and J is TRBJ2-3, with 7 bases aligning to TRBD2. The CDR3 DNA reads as TGCAGTGCTAGAGATTCATGGGAGGGGACAGATACGCAGTATTTT. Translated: CSARDSWEGTDTQYF.